The T cell receptor (beta chain) described here comes from a study of cytomegalovirus exposure and HLA in healthy donors. The germline V and J ends were trimmed by 0 bases and 2 bases, with 12 bases remaining between them. The CDR3 loop spans 15 amino acids. In germline, CDR1 is SGDLS, CDR2 YYNGEE. PCR employed 60 Vbeta and 13 Jbeta primers. Profiling relied on immunoSEQ multiplex PCR, and the TCRdb table lists in-frame clones only, not all of them. Here the sample spans around 180,000 clones, 80% being singletons. The TCR was taken from a man in his forties in good health and CMV-seronegative. The chain has TRBV9 and TRBJ2-7; possible D gene TRBD1, 6 bases. Input material: PBMCs. The CDR3 here is CASSVAPGETYEQYF. CDR3 DNA sequence: TGTGCCAGCAGCGTAGCCCCAGGGGAAACCTACGAGCAGTACTTC.